This section outlines one T cell receptor (beta chain) sequence together with its context. V gave up 1 base and J gave up 6 bases, with 16 bases separating them. Germline assignment: CDR1 SGHNT and CDR2 YYREEE (reference sequence). This CDR3 comprises 15 residues. The data originate from a study of blood T cell repertoires in COVID-19. In the study overall: T cells, B-cell-depleted T cells, or PBMCs provided the cDNA or gDNA that served as material.

Assay used: immunoSEQ multiplex PCR; TCRdb lists only in-frame clones, some missing. This sample has about 41,000 clones; roughly 83% occur once, and the top ten carry roughly 2.6%. This TCR was recovered from a woman aged 60 to 75 with acute or convalescent COVID-19. This chain links TRBV5-4 with TRBJ1-2; D call uncertain. Specimen: peripheral blood. The CDR3 bases are TGTGCCAGCAGCTTGCAGCTCATGATGGAGGATGGCTACACCTTC. Protein sequence: CASSLQLMMEDGYTF.